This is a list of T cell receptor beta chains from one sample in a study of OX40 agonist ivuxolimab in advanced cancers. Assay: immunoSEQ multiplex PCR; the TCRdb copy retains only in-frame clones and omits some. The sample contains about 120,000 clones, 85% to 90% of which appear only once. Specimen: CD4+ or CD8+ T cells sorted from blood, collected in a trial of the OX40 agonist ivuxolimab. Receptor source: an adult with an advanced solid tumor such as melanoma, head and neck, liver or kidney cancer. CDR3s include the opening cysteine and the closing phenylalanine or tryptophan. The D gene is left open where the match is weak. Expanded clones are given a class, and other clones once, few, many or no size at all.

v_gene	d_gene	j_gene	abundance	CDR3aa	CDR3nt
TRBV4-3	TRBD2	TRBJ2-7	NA	CASSQLAGGYEQYF	TGCGCCAGCAGCCAACTAGCGGGGGGGTACGAGCAGTACTTC
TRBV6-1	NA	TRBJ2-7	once	CASSRGNSYEQYF	TGTGCCAGCAGTCGGGGAAACTCCTACGAGCAGTACTTC
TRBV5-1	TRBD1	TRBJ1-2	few	CASSLGTGNGYTF	TGCGCCAGCAGCCTCGGGACAGGGAATGGCTACACCTTC
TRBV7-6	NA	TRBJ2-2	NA	CASSPWDRRGGELFF	TGTGCCAGCAGCCCCTGGGACCGGAGGGGCGGGGAGCTGTTTTTT
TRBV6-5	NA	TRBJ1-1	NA	CASSFGRGRTEAFF	TGTGCCAGCAGTTTTGGACGGGGGAGGACTGAAGCTTTCTTT
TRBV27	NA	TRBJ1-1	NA	CASSLRMGGNTEAFF	TGTGCCAGCAGTTTAAGAATGGGCGGGAACACTGAAGCTTTCTTT
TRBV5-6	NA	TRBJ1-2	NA	CASSLGGGPNYGYTF	TGTGCCAGCAGCTTGGGGGGCGGACCTAACTATGGCTACACCTTC
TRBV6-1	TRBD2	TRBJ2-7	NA	CASMTSGGTYEQYF	TGTGCCAGCATGACTAGCGGGGGCACCTACGAGCAGTACTTC
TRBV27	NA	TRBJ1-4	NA	CASSYGTFEKLFF	TGTGCCAGCAGTTATGGGACATTTGAAAAACTGTTTTTT
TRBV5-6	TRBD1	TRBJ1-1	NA	CASSHRGPTEAFF	TGTGCCAGCAGCCACAGGGGGCCCACTGAAGCTTTCTTT
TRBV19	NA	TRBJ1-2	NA	CASSIRAGDGYGYTF	TGTGCCAGTAGTATCCGCGCGGGGGATGGCTATGGCTACACCTTC
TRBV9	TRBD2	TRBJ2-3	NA	CASSSRGGMPDTQYF	TGTGCCAGCAGCTCTCGGGGAGGGATGCCAGATACGCAGTATTTT
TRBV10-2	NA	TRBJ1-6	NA	CASSNYNRKVSPLHF	TGCGCCAGCAGTAATTATAACCGAAAAGTTTCACCCCTCCACTTT
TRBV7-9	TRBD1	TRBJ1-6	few	CASSPEDRAISSPLHF	TGTGCCAGCAGCCCGGAAGACAGGGCGATTAGTTCACCCCTCCACTTT
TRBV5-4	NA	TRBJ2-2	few	CASSFKNTGELFF	TGTGCCAGCAGCTTTAAGAACACCGGGGAGCTGTTTTTT
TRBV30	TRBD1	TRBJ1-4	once	CACAGTVNEKLFF	TGTGCCTGCGCCGGGACAGTCAATGAAAAACTGTTTTTT
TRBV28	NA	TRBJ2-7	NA	CASSLWAGDLFLREQYF	TGTGCCAGCAGTTTATGGGCAGGGGACCTCTTTTTAAGGGAGCAGTACTTC
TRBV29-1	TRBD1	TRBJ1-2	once	CSVGQGRDGYTF	TGCAGCGTGGGACAGGGGAGGGATGGCTACACCTTC
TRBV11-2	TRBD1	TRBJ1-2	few	CASSKQGDNYGYTF	TGTGCCAGCAGCAAACAGGGGGATAACTATGGCTACACCTTC
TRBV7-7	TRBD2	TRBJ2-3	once	CASSLVSGGGTDTQYF	TGTGCTAGCAGCTTAGTGTCGGGGGGAGGCACAGATACGCAGTATTTT
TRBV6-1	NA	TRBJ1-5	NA	CASREKTGFGPQHF	TGTGCCAGCAGGGAGAAAACCGGGTTCGGGCCCCAGCATTTT
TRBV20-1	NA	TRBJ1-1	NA	CSAGTAEGFF	TGCAGTGCCGGGACTGCGGAGGGTTTCTTT
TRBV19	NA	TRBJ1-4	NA	CAVRAVVSEKLFF	TGTGCCGTTAGGGCAGTCGTTTCCGAAAAACTGTTTTTT
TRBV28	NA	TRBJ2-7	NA	CASSVTDRSYEQYF	TGTGCCAGCAGTGTTACGGACCGCTCCTACGAGCAGTACTTC
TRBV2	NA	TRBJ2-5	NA	CASGEKRAPQETQYF	TGTGCCAGCGGAGAGAAGCGGGCCCCCCAAGAGACCCAGTACTTC
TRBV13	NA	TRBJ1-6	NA	CASSSSGRAVYNSPLHF	TGTGCCAGCAGCTCTTCGGGAAGAGCGGTCTATAATTCACCCCTCCACTTT
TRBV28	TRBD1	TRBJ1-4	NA	CASTPSDRGGEKLFF	TGTGCCAGCACCCCCTCCGACAGGGGGGGAGAAAAACTGTTTTTT
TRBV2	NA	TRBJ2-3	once	CAIFSLITDTQYF	TGTGCCATCTTTTCACTAATCACAGATACGCAGTATTTT
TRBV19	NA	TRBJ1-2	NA	CASRLRATYGYTF	TGTGCCAGCAGGCTCCGGGCTACCTATGGCTACACCTTC
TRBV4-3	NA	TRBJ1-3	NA	CASSQVPGSGNTIYF	TGCGCCAGCAGCCAAGTGCCGGGCTCTGGAAACACCATATATTTT
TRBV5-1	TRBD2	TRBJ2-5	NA	CASSLTSARQETQYF	TGCGCCAGCAGCTTAACTAGCGCGAGACAAGAGACCCAGTACTTC
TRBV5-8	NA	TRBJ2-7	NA	CASSLDGAKQYF	TGTGCCAGCAGCTTAGACGGGGCTAAGCAGTACTTC
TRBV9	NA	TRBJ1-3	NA	CASSVESSGNTIYF	TGTGCCAGCAGCGTAGAGTCCTCTGGAAACACCATATATTTT
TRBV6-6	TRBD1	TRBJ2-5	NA	CASSIDRGPETQYF	TGTGCCAGCAGTATAGACAGGGGGCCCGAGACCCAGTACTTC
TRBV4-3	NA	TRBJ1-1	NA	CASSRRGGVNTEAFF	TGCGCCAGCAGCCGAAGAGGGGGGGTGAACACTGAAGCTTTCTTT
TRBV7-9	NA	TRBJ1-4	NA	CASRSDSEKLFF	TGTGCCAGCAGATCGGACTCTGAAAAACTGTTTTTT
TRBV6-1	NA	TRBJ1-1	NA	CASRPGVPNTEAFF	TGTGCCAGCAGGCCCGGGGTACCGAACACTGAAGCTTTCTTT
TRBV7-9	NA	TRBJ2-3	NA	CASSLNPGPDTQYF	TGTGCCAGCAGCTTAAACCCCGGTCCGGATACGCAGTATTTT
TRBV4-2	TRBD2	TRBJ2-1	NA	CASSQPSGGATRTNEQFF	TGTGCCAGCAGCCAGCCTAGCGGGGGGGCCACTAGGACTAATGAGCAGTTCTTC
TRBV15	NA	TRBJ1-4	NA	CATSREGVGSEKLFF	TGTGCCACCAGCCGAGAGGGGGTGGGTAGTGAAAAACTGTTTTTT
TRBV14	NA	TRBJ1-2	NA	CASSQDRLIRGYTF	TGTGCCAGCAGCCAAGATCGTCTAATCCGGGGCTACACCTTC
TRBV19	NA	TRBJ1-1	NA	CASSGVRAEDTEAFF	TGTGCCAGTAGTGGGGTGAGGGCAGAGGACACTGAAGCTTTCTTT
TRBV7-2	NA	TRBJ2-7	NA	CASSLGPAVHEQYF	TGTGCCAGCAGCTTGGGACCAGCGGTCCACGAGCAGTACTTC
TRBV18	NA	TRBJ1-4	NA	CASSRGEKLFF	TGTGCCAGCTCACGGGGGGAAAAACTGTTTTTT
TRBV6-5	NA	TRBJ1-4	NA	CASSLFSNEKLFF	TGTGCCAGCAGCCTATTTTCGAATGAAAAACTGTTTTTT
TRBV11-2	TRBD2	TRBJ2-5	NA	CASSLGGGQGETQYF	TGTGCCAGCAGCTTAGGGGGGGGTCAGGGAGAGACCCAGTACTTC
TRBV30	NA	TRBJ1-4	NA	CAFDRLSNEKLFF	TGTGCCTTTGACAGGTTATCTAATGAAAAACTGTTTTTT
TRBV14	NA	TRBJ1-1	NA	CASSHRLNSGTEAFF	TGTGCCAGCAGCCACCGGCTAAACAGTGGCACTGAAGCTTTCTTT
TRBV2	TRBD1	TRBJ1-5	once	CASRGDSSNQPQHF	TGTGCCAGCAGAGGGGACAGTAGCAATCAGCCCCAGCATTTT
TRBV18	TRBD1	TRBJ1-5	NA	CASSQGAYQPQHF	TGTGCCAGCTCACAGGGGGCGTATCAGCCCCAGCATTTT
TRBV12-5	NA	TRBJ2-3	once	CASGRTMVDTQYF	TGTGCTAGTGGTCGGACCATGGTAGATACGCAGTATTTT